This TCR beta chain was retrieved from a study of cytomegalovirus exposure and HLA in healthy donors. Whole-study context: The platform used for the roughly 130 validation repertoires matched that of the approximately 670 first-cohort repertoires, a later analysis reported.

Germline V gene data show CDR1 as SNHLY and CDR2 as FYNNEI. CDR3 size: 12 residues. J gave up 4 bases and V 6 bases, and 2 bases lay outside the gene matches. These donors were members of the approximately 110-subject validation cohort, a group separate from the roughly 670-subject first cohort. Comments on this clone: Its antigen is not identified. Other DNA sequences from this sample encode an identical CDR3 as well.

The data were produced by immunoSEQ multiplex PCR, yet TCRdb's version contains in-frame clones alone and is incomplete. The data hold 100,000 to 150,000 clones, with roughly 90% observed a single time. Study findings and constraints: The majority of TCR sequences were rare, yet some public TCRs appeared in many donors. Researchers catalogued 164 TCR beta chains as cytomegalovirus-associated.

Sequenced sample: PBMCs. The V call is TRBV2, the J call TRBJ2-5, with 7 bases that match TRBD1. The source is a young woman in good health and CMV-seronegative. For the CDR3, the DNA is TGTGCCAGCAGGGGGGACAGAGAGACCCAGTACTTC. Protein: CASRGDRETQYF.